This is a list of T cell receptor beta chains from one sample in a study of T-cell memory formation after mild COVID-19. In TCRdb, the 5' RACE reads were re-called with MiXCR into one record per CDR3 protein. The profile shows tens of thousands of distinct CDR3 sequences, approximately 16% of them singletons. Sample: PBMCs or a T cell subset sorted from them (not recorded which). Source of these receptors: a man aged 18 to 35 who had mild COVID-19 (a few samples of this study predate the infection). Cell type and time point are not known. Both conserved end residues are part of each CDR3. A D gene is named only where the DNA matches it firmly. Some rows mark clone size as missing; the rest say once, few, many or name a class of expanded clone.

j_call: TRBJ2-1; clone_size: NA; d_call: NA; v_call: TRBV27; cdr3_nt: TGTGCCAGCAGTCTTTCCAGACAGCTGTCCTACAATGAGCAGTTCTTC; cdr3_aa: CASSLSRQLSYNEQFF
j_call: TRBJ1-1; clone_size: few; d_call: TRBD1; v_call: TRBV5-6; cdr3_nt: TGTGCCAAACATCCGGGACAGGGGCGAAGAGGGGTTGGGGACACTGAAGCTTTCTTT; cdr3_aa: CAKHPGQGRRGVGDTEAFF
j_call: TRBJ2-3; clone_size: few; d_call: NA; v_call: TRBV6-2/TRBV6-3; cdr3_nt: TGTGCCAGCAGCGGAGTTCCTGACAGCACAGATACGCAGTATTTT; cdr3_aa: CASSGVPDSTDTQYF
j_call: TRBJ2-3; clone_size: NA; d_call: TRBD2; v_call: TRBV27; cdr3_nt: TGTGCCAGCAGTTTATCGAGCGGCGGGGGAGACACAGATACGCAGTATTTT; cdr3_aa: CASSLSSGGGDTDTQYF
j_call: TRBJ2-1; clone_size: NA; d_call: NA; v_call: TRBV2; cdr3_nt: TGTGCCAGCAGTACCCCCCCCCTAGCCCATACCTACAATGAGCAGTTCTTC; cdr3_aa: CASSTPPLAHTYNEQFF
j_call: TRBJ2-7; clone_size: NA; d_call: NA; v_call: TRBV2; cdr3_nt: TGTGCCAGCTTGTCGGGAGCCACCTACGAGCAGTACTTC; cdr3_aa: CASLSGATYEQYF
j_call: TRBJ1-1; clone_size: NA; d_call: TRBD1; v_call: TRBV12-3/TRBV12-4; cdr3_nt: TGTGCCAGCAGACTAGGGGGCGGTGAAGCTTTCTTT; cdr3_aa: CASRLGGGEAFF
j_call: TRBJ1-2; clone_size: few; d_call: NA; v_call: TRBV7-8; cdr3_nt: TGTGCCAGCAGCCTAGCCCGCACAACGAACTATGGCTACACCTTC; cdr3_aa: CASSLARTTNYGYTF
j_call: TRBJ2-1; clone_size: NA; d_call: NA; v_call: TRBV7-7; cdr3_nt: TGTGCCAGCAGTTCCGCAGGGAGCTCCTACAATGAGCAGTTCTTC; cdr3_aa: CASSSAGSSYNEQFF
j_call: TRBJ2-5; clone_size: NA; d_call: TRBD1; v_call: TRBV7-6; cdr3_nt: TGTGCCAGCAGCGATACCGACAGGGCAGTGGAGACCCAGTACTTC; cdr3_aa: CASSDTDRAVETQYF
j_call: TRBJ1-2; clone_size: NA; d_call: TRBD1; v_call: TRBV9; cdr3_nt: TGTGCCAGCAGCGCCACGGGACAGGGAGCAAGATATGGCTACACCTTC; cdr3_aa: CASSATGQGARYGYTF
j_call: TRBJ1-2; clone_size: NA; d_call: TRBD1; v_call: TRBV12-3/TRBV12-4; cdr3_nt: TGTGCCAGCAGTCCTCCGGGACAGTATGGCTACACCTTC; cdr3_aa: CASSPPGQYGYTF
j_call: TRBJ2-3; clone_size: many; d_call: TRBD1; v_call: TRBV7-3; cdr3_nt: TGTGCCAGCAGCTTAGGACAGGGATTCACAGATACGCAGTATTTT; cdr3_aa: CASSLGQGFTDTQYF
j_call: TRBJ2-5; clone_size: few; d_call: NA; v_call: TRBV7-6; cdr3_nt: TGTGCCAGCCGCGGAAGGAAGGGACGGCACCAAGAGACCCAGTACTTC; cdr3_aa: CASRGRKGRHQETQYF
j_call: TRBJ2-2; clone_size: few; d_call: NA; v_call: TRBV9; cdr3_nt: TGTGCCAGCAGCGTAGAAAGGGGCCGTGTCGGGGAGCTGTTTTTT; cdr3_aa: CASSVERGRVGELFF
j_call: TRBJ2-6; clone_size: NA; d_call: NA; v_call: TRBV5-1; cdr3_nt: TGCGCCAGCACCGAGTTCTCTGGGGCCAACGTCCTGACTTTC; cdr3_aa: CASTEFSGANVLTF
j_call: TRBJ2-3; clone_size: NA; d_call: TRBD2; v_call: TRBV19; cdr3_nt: TGTGCCAGTAGGATCGGGGGACTAGCAAGCACAGATACGCAGTATTTT; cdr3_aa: CASRIGGLASTDTQYF
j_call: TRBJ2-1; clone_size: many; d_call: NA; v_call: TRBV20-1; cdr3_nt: TGCAGTGCTAAAACCTTATATGCACCCGGGACTTCAAACGGGAATGAGCAGTTCTTC; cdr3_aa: CSAKTLYAPGTSNGNEQFF
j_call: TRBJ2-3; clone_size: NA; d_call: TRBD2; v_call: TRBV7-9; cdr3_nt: TGTGCCAGCAGCTTATATGGGACTAGCCTGGATACGCAGTATTTT; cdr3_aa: CASSLYGTSLDTQYF